This T cell receptor beta chain was sequenced in a study of shared clonotypes between healthy human individuals. Remarks on this clone: Antigen specificity is unknown.

Study-level results: Clonotype sharing among donors was expected to depend on sequencing depth. Clonotypes not shared had lower generation probabilities than those common to all four donors.

All donors qualified as healthy HIV-negative adults and had experienced no recent acute infections or vaccinations. Clones were read by immunoSEQ multiplex PCR, and TCRdb kept only the in-frame ones, dropping some. In the table there are roughly 2,300,000 clones, around 90% of which are singletons. The CDR3 has 17 amino acids. V dropped 2 bases and J dropped 10; count of bases not matched to a gene: 9. CDR1 is MDHEN, CDR2 SYDVKM, per germline. The clonotype comes from a man between 18 and 29 years old in good health. Some clones in this sample may be carry-over from other donors' samples. The V call is TRBV28, the J call TRBJ2-1, with 15 bases identical to TRBD2. Sequencing was done on a sample of naive CD4+ T cells from PBMCs. The subset is: CD45RA+ positively selected. CDR3 region: CASSLPGLAGGSREQFF. In nucleotides, the CDR3 is TGTGCCAGCAGTTTACCCGGACTAGCGGGAGGGAGTAGGGAGCAGTTCTTC.